This T cell receptor (beta chain) was recovered during a study of spatial heterogeneity in lung cancer. Study context: When available, follow-up PBMC samples taken a median of roughly 2 years after resection were sequenced.

Via MiXCR, TCRdb re-called the 5' RACE reads, giving one row per CDR3 protein. This repertoire shows about 27,000 distinct CDR3 sequences, more than 4.5% found once; its top ten account for around 24%. This clonotype was seen at least ten times. Germline V gene data show CDR1 as LNHDA and CDR2 as SQIVND (reference sequence). This CDR3 has 15 residues. Losses at the gene ends were 1 base for V and 7 bases for J; bases not matched to a gene: 5. Time point given: blood at routine non-recurrence follow-up after resection. The authors sequenced whole RNA from tumor, nontumor lung or frozen PBMC without sorting.

The chain links TRBV19 to TRBJ2-1; 9 bases agree with TRBD2. This clonotype was obtained from a female donor with early-stage non-small cell lung cancer. The source material was PBMCs, sampled at follow-up. CDR3 sequence: CASSIVKREVNEQFF. The DNA of the CDR3 is TGTGCCAGTAGTATAGTTAAGCGGGAGGTTAATGAGCAGTTCTTC. Using reference TRBV19 and TRBJ2-1 for the parts outside the CDR3, the full variable domain is DGGITQSPKYLFRKEGQNVTLSCEQNLNHDAMYWYRQDPGQGLRLIYYSQIVNDFQKGDIAEGYSVSREKKESFPLTVTSAQKNPTAFYLCASSIVKREVNEQFFGPGTRLTVL.